These 29 T cell receptor beta chains share one sample of origin, sequenced in a study of read filtering for tumor transcriptome and immune sequencing. This library used approximately 370 ng RNA and molecular barcoded adaptors spanning alpha/delta and beta/gamma chains. Each CDR3 protein gets one entry after TCRdb re-called the reads with MiXCR. The sample lists about 23,000 distinct CDR3 sequences; 12% to 15% were seen once. What was sequenced was a population of CD138-negative cells sorted from bone marrow. The receptors derive from a donor at least 40 years old with multiple myeloma.

This clonotype was recorded at least ten times. The chain combines TRBV7-2 with TRBJ2-1, with no clear D. V gave up 5 bases and J gave up 0 bases, with 20 bases separating them. The CDR3 runs 18 residues. The germline gives CDR1 SGHTA, CDR2 FQGNSA. The CDR3 DNA reads as TGTGCCAGCAGCCCTAGGAGATACTTCAGGAACTCCTACAATGAGCAGTTCTTC. Translation gives CASSPRRYFRNSYNEQFF.

This clonotype was seen many times. The V and J genes are TRBV5-1 and TRBJ2-3; 9 bases match TRBD2. Germline V gene data show CDR1 as SGHRS and CDR2 as YFSETQ. The CDR3 is 15 residues long. With V trimmed by 8 bases and J by 4 bases, 11 bases remained unmatched. CDR3 coding DNA: TGCGCCAGTTCCCCGGGACTAGCAAGATCAGATACGCAGTATTTT. Translation: CASSPGLARSDTQYF. The full variable domain, in which reference TRBV5-1 and TRBJ2-3 provide the parts outside the CDR3, is KAGVTQTPRYLIKTRGQQVTLSCSPISGHRSVSWYQQTPGQGLQFLFEYFSETQRNKGNFPGRFSGRQFSNSRSEMNVSTLELGDSALYLCASSPGLARSDTQYFGPGTRLTVL.

A note on this clonotype: A much more abundant neighbour one base away suggests this may be a read error. The chain links TRBV5-1 to TRBJ1-1, with D perhaps matching TRBD1 (6 bases). The CDR3 is 15 amino acids. V was trimmed by 3 bases and J by 8 bases, leaving 20 bases between them. Germline V gene sequence: CDR1 SGHRS, CDR2 YFSETQ. In nucleotides, the CDR3 is TGCGCCAGCAGCTCGACTCGAAGGGGGTTACCCGAAGCTTTCTTT. Amino acid sequence: CASSSTRRGLPEAFF.

This clonotype was counted ten times or more. The chain employs TRBV20-1 and TRBJ1-1, with TRBD1 matching over 8 bases. CDR3 length equals 15 residues. After removal of 4 bases from V and 0 bases from J, the junction contained 7 bases not matched to a gene. The germline V gene encodes CDR1 DFQATT and CDR2 SNEGSKA (reference sequence). The CDR3 loop is CSATTGQEMNTEAFF. CDR3 DNA: TGCAGTGCTACCACGGGACAGGAGATGAACACTGAAGCTTTCTTT.

This clonotype was seen repeatedly, ten times or more. The rearrangement uses TRBV7-2 and TRBJ2-1; TRBD2 aligns across 7 bases. Germline CDR1 and CDR2: SGHTA and FQGNSA. The CDR3 is 14 amino acids. V trimming: 1 base; J trimming: 7 bases; junction bases outside the gene matches: 4. This CDR3 is CASSLVGGDNEQFF. As DNA, the CDR3 is TGTGCCAGCAGCTTAGTTGGGGGGGATAATGAGCAGTTCTTC.

This clonotype was observed at least ten times. The chain carries TRBV10-3 and TRBJ2-1, with 11 positions matching TRBD2. CDR3 length: 19 residues. Germline V lookup: CDR1 ENHRY, CDR2 SYGVKD. Trimming at V came to 0 bases and at J to 2 bases, leaving 9 bases not matched to a gene. CDR3 bases: TGTGCCATCAGTGAGTCGGCTAGCGGGGGGACCTCCGCCTACAATGAGCAGTTCTTC. It yields the protein CAISESASGGTSAYNEQFF.

In this sample, this clonotype turned up many times. The J gene is TRBJ1-1, the V gene TRBV29-1; no firm D call. The CDR3 totals 12 residues. V shed 4 bases and J shed 6 bases, with 12 bases lying between them. Germline CDR1 SQVTM, CDR2 ANQGSEA. The CDR3 bases are TGCAGCGTTGCCTGGGCCATGTCTGAAGCTTTCTTT. Translated: CSVAWAMSEAFF.

At least ten counts were recorded for this clonotype. This chain connects TRBV20-1 to TRBJ2-5; 7 bases line up with TRBD2. The germline V gene encodes CDR1 DFQATT and CDR2 SNEGSKA (reference sequence). J was trimmed by 2 bases and V by 1 base; bases with no gene match: 7. This CDR3 is built from 15 residues. The CDR3 region has the DNA TGCAGTGCTAGAGGTCTGCGGGAGCCTCAAGAGACCCAGTACTTC. It encodes CSARGLREPQETQYF.

This clonotype was picked up many times. The chain couples TRBV29-1 to TRBJ2-1, with D possibly called TRBD1 or TRBD2 (5 bases each). The length of the CDR3 is 12 residues. V shed 4 bases and J shed 6 bases, with 10 bases lying between them. Germline V gene lookup returns CDR1 SQVTM and CDR2 ANQGSEA. CDR3 residues: CSVAYGTNEQFF. CDR3 coding DNA: TGCAGCGTTGCGTATGGGACCAATGAGCAGTTCTTC.

At least ten counts were recorded for this clonotype. This chain uses TRBV20-1 with TRBJ1-5; the match to TRBD1 covers 7 bases. The CDR3 totals 15 residues. CDR1 is DFQATT, CDR2 SNEGSKA, per germline (reference sequence). Unmatched junction bases numbered 10, after V lost 2 bases and J lost 6 bases. CDR3 residues: CSARSRGKFSQPQHF. The CDR3, as DNA: TGCAGTGCTAGATCCAGGGGGAAGTTTAGTCAGCCCCAGCATTTT.

In this sample, this clonotype turned up many times. In nucleotides, the CDR3 is TGCAGCGGCGGACAACCCGAAGGCGAGCAGTACTTC. This gives the protein CSGGQPEGEQYF. V usage is TRBV29-1 and J usage is TRBJ2-7, with a tentative D call TRBD1 (5 bases). The V end lost 7 bases, the J end lost 6 bases, and 16 bases lay between the germline ends. Germline V lookup: CDR1 SQVTM, CDR2 ANQGSEA. CDR3 size: 12 residues.

This clonotype was found many times. The V and J genes are TRBV27 and TRBJ2-7; D gene unclear. The ends were cut back, 5 bases at V and 2 bases at J, with 19 bases in the middle. There are 16 residues in the CDR3. Germline loops: CDR1 MNHEY, CDR2 SMNVEV (reference sequence). The CDR3 protein is CASSPFDIRDAYEQYF. The CDR3 nucleotides read TGTGCCAGCAGTCCCTTCGATATCCGCGACGCCTACGAGCAGTACTTC.

This clonotype was observed at least ten times. The V and J genes are TRBV7-2 and TRBJ2-7, with TRBD2 matching 9 bases. CDR3 length: 16 amino acids. Germline V gene sequence: CDR1 SGHTA, CDR2 FQGNSA. J was trimmed by 3 bases and V by 5 bases; bases with no gene match: 11. The CDR3 DNA reads TGTGCCAGCAGCGCCGGCGGGGGGGGCGGAATCTACGAGCAGTACTTC. This codes for CASSAGGGGGIYEQYF.

This clonotype was picked up many times. The chain is built from TRBV29-1 and TRBJ2-1; D unclear. V lost 5 bases and J 8 bases, leaving 7 bases between the germline ends. This CDR3 comprises 10 residues. Germline-derived CDR1 and CDR2 are SQVTM and ANQGSEA. CDR3 nucleotides: TGCAGCGTTACAGTTGATGAGCAGTTCTTC. It codes for CSVTVDEQFF.

This clonotype was recorded many times. This chain uses TRBV7-8 with TRBJ2-6; 8 bases are shared with TRBD1. Germline CDR1 SGHVS, CDR2 FQNEAQ. This CDR3 region has 16 residues. J gave up 6 bases and V 4 bases, and 8 bases lay outside the gene matches. CDR3 loop: CASSSLGQGAANVLTF. CDR3 sequence (DNA): TGTGCCAGCAGCTCCCTTGGACAGGGTGCGGCCAACGTCCTGACTTTC.

This clonotype was detected many times. This chain connects TRBV20-1 to TRBJ1-2; 7 bases are a match to TRBD1. This CDR3 has 14 residues. After removal of 4 bases from V and 3 bases from J, the junction contained 8 bases not matched to a gene. Germline values: CDR1 DFQATT, CDR2 SNEGSKA (reference sequence). CDR3 sequence (DNA): TGCAGTGCTATTAGACAGGGAGGCGACTATGGCTACACCTTC. Residues: CSAIRQGGDYGYTF.

The rearrangement joins TRBV3-1 to TRBJ1-3; TRBD1 might be the D (6 bases). Trimming took off 4 bases at V and 0 bases at J, with 16 bases between the two ends. From germline, CDR1 is LGHDT and CDR2 YNNKEL (reference sequence). CDR3 length equals 17 residues. CDR3 in DNA: TGTGCCAGCAGCCGACGGGACACCTCAAGCTCTGGAAACACCATATATTTT. This encodes CASSRRDTSSSGNTIYF.

There are many counts of this clonotype. This rearrangement joins TRBV4-1 to TRBJ2-1, with 7 bases that match TRBD1. The CDR3 totals 16 residues. J gave up 8 bases and V 4 bases, and 14 bases lay outside the gene matches. Germline CDR1 is MGHRA and CDR2 is YSYEKL. The CDR3: CASSPQGTILVDEQFF. The CDR3 nucleotides read TGCGCCAGCAGCCCACAGGGGACAATCCTCGTCGATGAGCAGTTCTTC.

Concerning this clonotype itself: A far bigger clonotype differs at one base, so this is likely a read error. The chain joins TRBV10-1 to TRBJ2-7, with D uncertain. The CDR3 contains 15 residues. CDR1 is WNHNN and CDR2 is SYGVQD in the germline V gene (reference sequence). CDR3 protein: CAVGPPGKPTYEQYF. For the CDR3, the DNA is TGTGCCGTTGGCCCCCCTGGGAAACCTACCTACGAGCAGTACTTC.

This clonotype appeared many times. The chain carries TRBV29-1 and TRBJ2-5; D call uncertain. The CDR3 has 13 residues. From germline, CDR1 is SQVTM and CDR2 ANQGSEA. V was clipped by 4 bases and J by 5 bases, with 14 bases between them. CDR3 residues: CSVVTYLVETQYF. As DNA, the CDR3 is TGCAGCGTTGTTACATACTTAGTGGAGACCCAGTACTTC.

J is TRBJ2-5 and V is TRBV28; tentatively, D is TRBD1 or TRBD2 (6 bases each). V lost 9 bases and J lost 3, with 23 bases in between. The CDR3 totals 16 residues. Per germline, CDR1 MDHEN and CDR2 SYDVKM. For the CDR3, the DNA is TGTGCCAGTAGGGGGGCCGGGGCAGGAGAGAAAGAGACCCAGTACTTC. Its protein product is CASRGAGAGEKETQYF.

Ten or more counts support this clonotype. The chain carries TRBV20-1 and TRBJ2-7; 8 bases fit TRBD1. The CDR3 runs to 14 residues. With V trimmed by 6 bases and J by 0 bases, 7 bases remained unmatched. CDR1 is DFQATT, CDR2 SNEGSKA, per germline (reference sequence). The CDR3 protein is CSATTGGSSYEQYF. In DNA, the CDR3 is TGCAGTGCAACTACAGGGGGAAGCTCCTACGAGCAGTACTTC.

This sequence joins TRBV7-3 and TRBJ2-3; tentative D call: TRBD2 (6 bases). V lost 10 bases and J lost 5, with 16 bases in between. CDR1 SGHTA and CDR2 FQGTGA come from the germline V gene. The CDR3 has 13 amino acids. CDR3 DNA: TGTGCCACAGCGGACGGGAGTGGAGATACGCAGTATTTT. Encoded protein: CATADGSGDTQYF.

This clonotype was observed many times. The V and J genes are TRBV2 and TRBJ2-3; a weak D match, TRBD2 (5 bases). With 6 bases removed from V and 7 bases from J, the gap between germline ends came to 8 bases. CDR3 length: 11 amino acids. CDR1 SNHLY and CDR2 FYNNEI come from the germline V gene. The CDR3: CASRGENTQYF. Here the CDR3 DNA reads TGTGCCAGCAGGGGAGAAAATACGCAGTATTTT.

This clonotype was found many times. This rearrangement joins TRBV20-1 to TRBJ1-1; D ambiguous. The CDR3 length is 14 residues. Between the trimmed V and J ends, which lost 5 bases and 3 bases, there was a span of 16 bases. Germline V gives CDR1 DFQATT, CDR2 SNEGSKA (reference sequence). CDR3 sequence reads: CSAALVGLDTEAFF. CDR3 sequence (DNA): TGCAGTGCTGCCCTAGTCGGTTTGGACACTGAAGCTTTCTTT.

The table lists this clonotype with many counts. A read error may produce the germline difference seen at one junction end. This chain connects TRBV12-3 or TRBV12-4 to TRBJ1-5, with D maybe TRBD1 (6 bases). There are 15 residues in the CDR3. CDR3: CASRLGGGGNQPQHF. Written as DNA, the CDR3 is TGTGCCAGCAGGTTAGGGGGGGGCGGTAATCAGCCCCAGCATTTT.

This clonotype appeared a few times. V and J are TRBV4-1 and TRBJ2-3; no clear D gene. Looked up from germline, CDR1 is MGHRA and CDR2 is YSYEKL. With 1 base removed from V and 2 bases from J, the gap between germline ends came to 16 bases. The CDR3 totals 17 residues. The CDR3 nucleotides read TGCGCCAGCAGCCAAGGGCCCAGACTCACTTTCACAGATACGCAGTATTTT. Protein: CASSQGPRLTFTDTQYF.

This clonotype was observed a handful of times. The chain uses TRBV20-1 and TRBJ2-5; 7 nucleotides match TRBD1. V shed 1 base and J 3 bases; nucleotides not matched to a gene: 11. CDR1 is DFQATT and CDR2 is SNEGSKA in the germline V gene (reference sequence). The CDR3 runs to 16 residues. The CDR3 here is CSARAVDRVAKETQYF. The CDR3 bases are TGCAGTGCTAGAGCGGTCGACAGGGTGGCGAAAGAGACCCAGTACTTC.

The rearrangement links TRBV4-1 to TRBJ2-7; D call uncertain. CDR3 length equals 14 residues. Germline CDR1 reads MGHRA; CDR2 reads YSYEKL. Deletions cut 1 base from V and 0 bases from J, with 7 bases between. CDR3 DNA: TGCGCCAGCAGCCAAGCTACAGTCTCCTACGAGCAGTACTTC. Its protein product is CASSQATVSYEQYF.